This T cell receptor (beta chain) came from a study of cytomegalovirus exposure and HLA in healthy donors. The primer mix had 60 Vbeta and 13 Jbeta primers. Per the original methods: Later, an analysis found about 77 million unique TCR beta chains, and 8.5 million to 12 million of these were shared. TCRdb keeps only in-frame clones here, not all; method: immunoSEQ multiplex PCR. V and J calls and clone size are as listed in that table; D and trimming were resolved from the DNA. The data contain roughly 70,000 clones, roughly 72% of them singletons. The CDR3 spans 15 residues. Germline V gene lookup returns CDR1 SGHRS and CDR2 YFSETQ. V was trimmed by 0 bases and J by 2 bases, leaving 11 bases between them.

The TCR sequence derives from a man aged 50-60 years in good health and CMV-seronegative. This sequence joins TRBV5-1 and TRBJ2-5; TRBD1 might be the D (5 bases). The source material was PBMCs. Written as DNA, the CDR3 is TGCGCCAGCAGCTTGGCCCTGACAGCTCAAGAGACCCAGTACTTC. It specifies CASSLALTAQETQYF. Filled out from reference TRBV5-1 and TRBJ2-5, the complete variable domain reads KAGVTQTPRYLIKTRGQQVTLSCSPISGHRSVSWYQQTPGQGLQFLFEYFSETQRNKGNFPGRFSGRQFSNSRSEMNVSTLELGDSALYLCASSLALTAQETQYFGPGTRLLVL.